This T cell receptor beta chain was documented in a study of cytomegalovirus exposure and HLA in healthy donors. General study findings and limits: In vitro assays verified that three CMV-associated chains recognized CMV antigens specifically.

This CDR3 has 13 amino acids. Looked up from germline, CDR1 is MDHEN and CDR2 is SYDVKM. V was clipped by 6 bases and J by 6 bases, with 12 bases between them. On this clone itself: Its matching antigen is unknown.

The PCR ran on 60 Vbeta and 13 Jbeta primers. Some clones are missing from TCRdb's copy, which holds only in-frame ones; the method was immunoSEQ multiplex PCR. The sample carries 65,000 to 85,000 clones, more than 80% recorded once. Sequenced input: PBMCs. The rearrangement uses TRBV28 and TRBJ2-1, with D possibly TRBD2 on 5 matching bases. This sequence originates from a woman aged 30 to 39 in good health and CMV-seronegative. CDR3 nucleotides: TGTGCCAGCAGACTGGGGAGCAGCAATGAGCAGTTCTTC. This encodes CASRLGSSNEQFF.